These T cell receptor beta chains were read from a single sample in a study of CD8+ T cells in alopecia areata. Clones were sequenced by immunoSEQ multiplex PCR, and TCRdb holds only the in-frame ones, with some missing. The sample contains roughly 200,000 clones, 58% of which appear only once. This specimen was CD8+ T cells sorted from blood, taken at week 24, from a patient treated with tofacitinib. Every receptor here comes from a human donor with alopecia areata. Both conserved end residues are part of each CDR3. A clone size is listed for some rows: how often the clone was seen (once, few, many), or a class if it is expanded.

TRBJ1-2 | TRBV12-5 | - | CASDGRRGYTF
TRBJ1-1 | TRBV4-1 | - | CASSQAPQGYTEAFF
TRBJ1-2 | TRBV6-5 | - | CASSFSGQYGYTF
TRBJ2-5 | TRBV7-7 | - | CASSPNPGQEETQYF
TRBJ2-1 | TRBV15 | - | CATSDRDRINEQFF
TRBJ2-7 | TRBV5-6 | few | CASSTQENSVEEQYF
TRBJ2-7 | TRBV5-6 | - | CASSFGTGGYEQYF
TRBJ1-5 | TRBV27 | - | CASSWTGDNQPQHF
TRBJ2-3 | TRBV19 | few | CASSIGGFDTQYF
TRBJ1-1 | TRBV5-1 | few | CASSGDLHEAFF
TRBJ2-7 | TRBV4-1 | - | CASSPGTTGGYEQYF
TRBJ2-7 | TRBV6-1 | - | CASSDWDRAPSGEQYF
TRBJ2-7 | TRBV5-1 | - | CASSQRTGQYEQYF
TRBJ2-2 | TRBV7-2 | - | CASSLRGLPNTGELFF
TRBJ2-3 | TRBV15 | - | CATSREAGLATDTQYF